This T cell receptor beta chain is from a study of T-cell reconstitution after alpha-beta-depleted transplantation in children. Study findings and constraints: T-cell counts and diversity at one year post-transplant came mainly from newly produced T cells.

Remarks on this clonotype: Its antigen is not known.

The library targeted TCRbeta and was prepared with unique molecular identifiers. TCRdb called the PCR reads again in MiXCR, with one record for every CDR3 protein. This table has about a million distinct CDR3 sequences, under 30% appearing once. Trimming stripped 4 bases from V and 4 bases from J, with 12 bases between. The CDR3 totals 15 residues. CDR1 and CDR2 (germline): KGHDR, SFDVKD. The clonotype was recovered from a boy in the first two years of life who had a stem cell transplant for SCID, so the T cells may come from the graft donor. Sample: PBMCs, mostly from graft donor cells, taken 360 days after TCRalphabeta/CD19-depleted stem cell transplant. The chain has TRBV24-1 and TRBJ2-2; D might be TRBD1 (6 bases). The CDR3 reads CATSDRGRGTGELFF. In nucleotides, the CDR3 is TGTGCCACCAGTGACAGGGGACGGGGCACCGGGGAGCTGTTTTTT.